These T cell receptor beta chains were read from a single sample in a study of beta chain features in type 1 diabetes. TCRdb's table, derived via immunoSEQ multiplex PCR, lists solely in-frame clones and lacks some. The data show 250,000 to 300,000 clones, about 23% seen once. Sequenced material: naive CD4+ T cells from blood. Every receptor here comes from a woman aged 30 to 39 with type 1 diabetes. Both conserved end residues are part of each CDR3. A D gene is named only where the DNA matches it firmly. The size field is filled for only some rows; it gives once, few, many or a size class.

TGTGCCAGCAGCCCTAGAGAGGAGACCCAGTACTTC | CASSPREETQYF | TRBV7-2 | NA | TRBJ2-5 | few
TGTGCCAGCAGCATGGACAGGTCCTACGAGCAGTACTTC | CASSMDRSYEQYF | TRBV2 | TRBD1 | TRBJ2-7 | few
TGCGCCAGCAGCCCGATAACTAGCGGTCCGAGCAATCGTTACGAGCAGTACTTC | CASSPITSGPSNRYEQYF | TRBV5-1 | TRBD2 | TRBJ2-7 | NA
TGTGCCAGCAGCGTAGCGACTAGCGGGAGTGGGGAGACCCAGTACTTC | CASSVATSGSGETQYF | TRBV9 | TRBD2 | TRBJ2-5 | NA
TGTGCCAGCAGCCTGGGGACTAGCGGGAGCAATGAGCAGTTCTTC | CASSLGTSGSNEQFF | TRBV5-4 | TRBD2 | TRBJ2-1 | NA
TGTGCCAGCAGCAAGACTAGCGCCTCCTACGAGCAGTACTTC | CASSKTSASYEQYF | TRBV9 | TRBD2 | TRBJ2-7 | NA
TGTGCCAGCATCGCCAACCCGTTCAACTATCAGCCCCAGCATTTT | CASIANPFNYQPQHF | TRBV28 | NA | TRBJ1-5 | NA
TGTGCCTGGTCGGGACAGGGGAGCACTGAAGCTTTCTTT | CAWSGQGSTEAFF | TRBV30 | TRBD1 | TRBJ1-1 | few
TGTGCCACCAGTACCCATGCAGGGGTTTCCTACGAGCAGTACTTC | CATSTHAGVSYEQYF | TRBV15 | NA | TRBJ2-7 | NA
TGTGCCTGGAGTCTGGGGACAGTCCACGAGCAGTACTTC | CAWSLGTVHEQYF | TRBV30 | TRBD1 | TRBJ2-7 | NA
TGTGCCAGCAGCTATTCCCGACAGGGGAACACTGAAGCTTTCTTT | CASSYSRQGNTEAFF | TRBV6-5 | TRBD1 | TRBJ1-1 | NA
TGTGCCTGGAGTGTAACCGTCCCGGCGAGGGCTTTCTTT | CAWSVTVPARAFF | TRBV30 | NA | TRBJ1-1 | few
TGTGCCAGTAGTATAAGGTGGGAGCCGTACAATGAGCAGTTCTTC | CASSIRWEPYNEQFF | TRBV19 | NA | TRBJ2-1 | NA
TGTGCCAGCAGCTTATTAGGTGTGGGACTAGCGGGAGAGAAAAAGGTCGACTTC | CASSLLGVGLAGEKKVDF | TRBV5-6 | TRBD2 | TRBJ2-4 | NA
TGTGCCAGCAGTTACTCGTCAGGGAGGAACAATCAGCCCCAGCATTTT | CASSYSSGRNNQPQHF | TRBV6-5 | NA | TRBJ1-5 | few
TGTGCCAGCAGCCGGACTAGAAGCTCCTACAATGAGCAGTTCTTC | CASSRTRSSYNEQFF | TRBV7-9 | TRBD2 | TRBJ2-1 | NA
TGTGCCAGCAGCCAAGCCCTGACAGGGACCGAGCAGTACTTC | CASSQALTGTEQYF | TRBV4-2 | TRBD1 | TRBJ2-7 | NA
TGTGCCAGCACGGCTAGCGGGAGAACGGACAACAATGAGCAGTTCTTC | CASTASGRTDNNEQFF | TRBV9 | TRBD2 | TRBJ2-1 | few
TGTGCCAGCAGTGGGAACAGGGGGCCGTACATTCAGTACTTC | CASSGNRGPYIQYF | TRBV6-1 | TRBD1 | TRBJ2-4 | few
TGTGCCAGCAGTGAAGCAGCGGAGACCCAGTACTTC | CASSEAAETQYF | TRBV2 | NA | TRBJ2-5 | few